This TCR beta chain was found in a study of a mutant IDH1 vaccine in newly diagnosed glioma. The wider study: Of the patients given treatment, around 62% were male and around 40% were female, and a mean age of around 44 years was recorded. Patients arrived already treated with radiotherapy, temozolomide, or both, most having had both. Study conclusions and caveats: Pseudoprogression appears to have had no connection to changes in top peripheral T cell clonotypes.

The sample holds one count of this clone. Antigen specificity is unknown. The CDR3 has 13 residues. V was shortened by 2 bases and J by 0 bases, with 4 bases between the two germline ends. Per germline, CDR1 MNHEY and CDR2 SMNVEV (reference sequence). The assay was immunoSEQ multiplex PCR, and TCRdb's table has in-frame clones only and misses some. The sample contains about 68,000 clones, 79% of which appear only once. The sample's time point: baseline, week 1 (first vaccination visit). Treatment noted: pre-vaccination baseline after standard-of-care therapy. Patients carried new grade 3 or 4 IDH1-mutant astrocytomas lacking nuclear ATRX.

The chain links TRBV27 to TRBJ1-2, with D unresolved. Sequencing used PBMCs, obtained from a glioma patient treated with radiotherapy, temozolomide or both. This receptor was identified in a man between 45 and 60 years old with glioma. The CDR3: CASSLGPNYGYTF. CDR3 sequence (DNA): TGTGCCAGCAGTTTAGGGCCTAACTATGGCTACACCTTC.